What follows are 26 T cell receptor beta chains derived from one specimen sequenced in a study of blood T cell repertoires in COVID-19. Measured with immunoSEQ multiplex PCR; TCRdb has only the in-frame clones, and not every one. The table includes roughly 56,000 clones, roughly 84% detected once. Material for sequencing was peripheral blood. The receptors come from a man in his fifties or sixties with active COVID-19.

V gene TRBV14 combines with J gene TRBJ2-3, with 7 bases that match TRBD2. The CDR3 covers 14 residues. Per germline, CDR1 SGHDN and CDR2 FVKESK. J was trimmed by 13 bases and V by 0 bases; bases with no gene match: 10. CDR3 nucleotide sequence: TGTGCCAGCAGCCAAGACCGCAGGCGGGGGTTCAAGTATTTT. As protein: CASSQDRRRGFKYF.

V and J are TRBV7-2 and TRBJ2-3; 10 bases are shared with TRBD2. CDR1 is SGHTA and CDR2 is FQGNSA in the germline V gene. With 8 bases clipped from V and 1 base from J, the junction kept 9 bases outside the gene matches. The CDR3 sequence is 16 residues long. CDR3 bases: TGTGCCAGCGGGCGTAGCGGGGGGCCTGGCACAGATACGCAGTATTTT. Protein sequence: CASGRSGGPGTDTQYF.

The CDR3 nucleotides are TGTGCCAGCAGTTCCCGAGGAAGGGGCAATGAGCAGTTCTTC. Encoded protein: CASSSRGRGNEQFF. This chain uses TRBV6-5 with TRBJ2-1; D is perhaps TRBD1 (5 bases). V lost 4 bases and J 6 bases, leaving 13 bases between the germline ends. CDR1 and CDR2 (germline): MNHEY, SVGAGI. The CDR3 is 14 residues long.

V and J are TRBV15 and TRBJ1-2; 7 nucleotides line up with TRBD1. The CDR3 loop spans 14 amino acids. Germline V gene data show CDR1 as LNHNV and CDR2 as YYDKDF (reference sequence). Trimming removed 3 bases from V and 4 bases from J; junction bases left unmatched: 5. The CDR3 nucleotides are TGTGCCACCAGCAGCCCAGGGGGGTCCTATGGCTACACCTTC. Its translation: CATSSPGGSYGYTF.

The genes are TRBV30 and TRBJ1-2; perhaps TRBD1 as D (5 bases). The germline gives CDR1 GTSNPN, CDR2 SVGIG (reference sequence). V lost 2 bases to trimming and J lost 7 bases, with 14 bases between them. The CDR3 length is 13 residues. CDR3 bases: TGTGCCTGGAGTTCGTCGGGACTTGCTGGCTACACCTTC. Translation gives CAWSSSGLAGYTF.

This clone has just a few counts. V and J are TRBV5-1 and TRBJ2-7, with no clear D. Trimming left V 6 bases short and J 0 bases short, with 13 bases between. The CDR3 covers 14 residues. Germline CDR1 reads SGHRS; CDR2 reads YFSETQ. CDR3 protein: CASTRSTDSYEQYF. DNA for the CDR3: TGCGCCAGCACCCGAAGCACAGACTCCTACGAGCAGTACTTC. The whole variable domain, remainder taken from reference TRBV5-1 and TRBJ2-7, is KAGVTQTPRYLIKTRGQQVTLSCSPISGHRSVSWYQQTPGQGLQFLFEYFSETQRNKGNFPGRFSGRQFSNSRSEMNVSTLELGDSALYLCASTRSTDSYEQYFGPGTRLTVT.

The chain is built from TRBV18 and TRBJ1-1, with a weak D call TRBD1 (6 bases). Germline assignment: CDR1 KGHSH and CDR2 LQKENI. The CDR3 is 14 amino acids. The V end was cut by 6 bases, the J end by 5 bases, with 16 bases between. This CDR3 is CASSQNWGRTEAFF. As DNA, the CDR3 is TGTGCCAGCTCCCAAAACTGGGGGCGAACTGAAGCTTTCTTT. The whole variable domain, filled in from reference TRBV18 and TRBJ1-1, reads NAGVMQNPRHLVRRRGQEARLRCSPMKGHSHVYWYRQLPEEGLKFMVYLQKENIIDESGMPKERFSAEFPKEGPSILRIQQVVRGDSAAYFCASSQNWGRTEAFFGQGTRLTVV.

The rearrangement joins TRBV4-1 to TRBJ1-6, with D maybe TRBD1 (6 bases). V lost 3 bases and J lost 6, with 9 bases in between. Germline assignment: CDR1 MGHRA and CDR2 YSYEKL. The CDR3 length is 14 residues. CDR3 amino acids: CASSHLQGNSPLHF. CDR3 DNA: TGCGCCAGCAGCCACTTACAGGGTAATTCACCCCTCCACTTT.

The DNA for the CDR3 is TGTGCCAGTAGTATAGTGGCTAGCGGGACTCAAGAGACCCAGTACTTC. Its translation is CASSIVASGTQETQYF. This chain joins TRBV19 and TRBJ2-5; 9 bases align to TRBD2. V was pared by 1 base and J by 2 bases, with 5 bases of the junction left unmatched. This CDR3 region has 16 residues. Germline V gene sequence: CDR1 LNHDA, CDR2 SQIVND (reference sequence). Variable domain in full (rest from reference TRBV19 and TRBJ2-5): DGGITQSPKYLFRKEGQNVTLSCEQNLNHDAMYWYRQDPGQGLRLIYYSQIVNDFQKGDIAEGYSVSREKKESFPLTVTSAQKNPTAFYLCASSIVASGTQETQYFGPGTRLLVL.

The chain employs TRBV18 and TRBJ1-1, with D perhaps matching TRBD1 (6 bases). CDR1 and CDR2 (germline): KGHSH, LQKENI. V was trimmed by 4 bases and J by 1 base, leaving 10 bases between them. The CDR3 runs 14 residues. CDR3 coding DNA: TGTGCCAGCTCACAGGGACAAAGGAACACTGAAGCTTTCTTT. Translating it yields CASSQGQRNTEAFF. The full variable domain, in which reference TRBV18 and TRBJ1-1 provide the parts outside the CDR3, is NAGVMQNPRHLVRRRGQEARLRCSPMKGHSHVYWYRQLPEEGLKFMVYLQKENIIDESGMPKERFSAEFPKEGPSILRIQQVVRGDSAAYFCASSQGQRNTEAFFGQGTRLTVV.

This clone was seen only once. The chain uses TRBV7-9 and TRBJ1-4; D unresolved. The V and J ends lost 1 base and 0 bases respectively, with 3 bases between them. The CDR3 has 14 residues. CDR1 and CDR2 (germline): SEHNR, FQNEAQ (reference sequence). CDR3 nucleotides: TGTGCCAGCAGCTTAGGTACAACTAATGAAAAACTGTTTTTT. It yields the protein CASSLGTTNEKLFF.

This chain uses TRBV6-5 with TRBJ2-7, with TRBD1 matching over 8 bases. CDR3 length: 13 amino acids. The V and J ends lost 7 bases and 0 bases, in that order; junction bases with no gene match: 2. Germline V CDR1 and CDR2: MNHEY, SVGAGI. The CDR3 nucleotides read TGTGCCAGCACTGGGACAGGCTCCTACGAGCAGTACTTC. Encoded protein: CASTGTGSYEQYF.

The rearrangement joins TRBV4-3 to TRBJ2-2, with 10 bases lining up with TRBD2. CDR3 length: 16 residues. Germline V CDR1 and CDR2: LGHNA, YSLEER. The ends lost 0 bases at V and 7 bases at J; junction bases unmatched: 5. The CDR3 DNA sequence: TGCGCCAGCAGCCAAGAAAGCGGGGGGGCTAACGGGGAGCTGTTTTTT. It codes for CASSQESGGANGELFF.

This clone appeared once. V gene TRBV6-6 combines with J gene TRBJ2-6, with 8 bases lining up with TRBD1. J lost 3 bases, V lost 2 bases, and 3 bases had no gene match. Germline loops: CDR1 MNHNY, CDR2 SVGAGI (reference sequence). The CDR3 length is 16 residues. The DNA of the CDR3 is TGTGCCAGCAGTTACCGGACAGGGTATGGGGCCAACGTCCTGACTTTC. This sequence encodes CASSYRTGYGANVLTF.

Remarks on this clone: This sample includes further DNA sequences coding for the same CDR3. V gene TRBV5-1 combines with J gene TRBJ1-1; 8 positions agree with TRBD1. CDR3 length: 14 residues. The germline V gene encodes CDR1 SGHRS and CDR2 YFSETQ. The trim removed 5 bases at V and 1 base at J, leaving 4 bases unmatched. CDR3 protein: CASSPGTGNTEAFF. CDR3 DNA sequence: TGCGCCAGCAGTCCCGGGACAGGGAACACTGAAGCTTTCTTT.

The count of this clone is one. The DNA for the CDR3 is TGTGCCAGCAAGGGGGCGAGGGACGAGCAGTACTTC. This sequence encodes CASKGARDEQYF. The chain couples TRBV5-6 to TRBJ2-7; 7 nucleotides match TRBD1. The V gene's germline CDR1 is SGHDT and CDR2 YYEEEE. There are 12 residues in the CDR3. V lost 6 bases, J lost 5 bases, and 5 bases stayed unmatched. The full variable domain, rest sourced from reference TRBV5-6 and TRBJ2-7, is DAGVTQSPTHLIKTRGQQVTLRCSPKSGHDTVSWYQQALGQGPQFIFQYYEEEERQRGNFPDRFSGHQFPNYSSELNVNALLLGDSALYLCASKGARDEQYFGPGTRLTVT.

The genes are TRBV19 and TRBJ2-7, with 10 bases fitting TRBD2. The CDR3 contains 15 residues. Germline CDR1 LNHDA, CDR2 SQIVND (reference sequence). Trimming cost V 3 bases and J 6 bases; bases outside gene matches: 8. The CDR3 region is CASSIGASGSTEQYF. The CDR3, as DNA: TGTGCCAGTAGTATTGGCGCTAGCGGGAGTACCGAGCAGTACTTC.

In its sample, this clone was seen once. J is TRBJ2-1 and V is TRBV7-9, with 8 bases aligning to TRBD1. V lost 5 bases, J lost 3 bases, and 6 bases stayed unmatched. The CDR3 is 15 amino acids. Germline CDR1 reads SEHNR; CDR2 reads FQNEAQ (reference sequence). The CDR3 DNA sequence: TGTGCCAGCAGCCACGGGACAGGTGACTACAATGAGCAGTTCTTC. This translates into CASSHGTGDYNEQFF.

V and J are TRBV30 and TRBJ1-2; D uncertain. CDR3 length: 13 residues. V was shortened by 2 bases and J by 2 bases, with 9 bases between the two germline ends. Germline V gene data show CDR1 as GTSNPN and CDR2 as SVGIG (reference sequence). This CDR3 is CAWSTRENYGYTF. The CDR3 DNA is TGTGCCTGGAGTACACGGGAAAACTATGGCTACACCTTC.

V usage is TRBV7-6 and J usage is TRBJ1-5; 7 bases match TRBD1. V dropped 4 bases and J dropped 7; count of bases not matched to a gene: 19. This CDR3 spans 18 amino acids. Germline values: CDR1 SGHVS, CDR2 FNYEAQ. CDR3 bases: TGTGCCAGCAGCTCCGCCCGGATCAGGGGGTTAGGGAGACAGCCCCAGCATTTT. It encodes CASSSARIRGLGRQPQHF. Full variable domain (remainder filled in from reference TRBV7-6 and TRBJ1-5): GAGVSQSPRYKVTKRGQDVALRCDPISGHVSLYWYRQALGQGPEFLTYFNYEAQQDKSGLPNDRFSAERPEGSISTLTIQRTEQRDSAMYRCASSSARIRGLGRQPQHFGDGTRLSIL.

CDR3 in DNA: TGTGCCAGCAGCGGACTACTCGGACAGGGGGCGACGAATCAGCCCCAGCATTTT. Amino acid sequence: CASSGLLGQGATNQPQHF. The V call is TRBV7-9, the J call TRBJ1-5; 11 nucleotides line up with TRBD1. V was pared by 5 bases and J by 4 bases, with 13 bases of the junction left unmatched. Germline V gives CDR1 SEHNR, CDR2 FQNEAQ (reference sequence). This CDR3 comprises 18 residues. Full variable domain (rest looked up from reference TRBV7-9 and TRBJ1-5): DTGVSQNPRHKITKRGQNVTFRCDPISEHNRLYWYRQTLGQGPEFLTYFQNEAQLEKSRLLSDRFSAERPKGSFSTLEIQRTEQGDSAMYLCASSGLLGQGATNQPQHFGDGTRLSIL.

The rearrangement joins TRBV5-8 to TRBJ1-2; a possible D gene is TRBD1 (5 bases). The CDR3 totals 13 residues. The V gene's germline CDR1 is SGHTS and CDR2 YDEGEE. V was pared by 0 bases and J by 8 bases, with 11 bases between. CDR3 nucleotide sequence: TGTGCCAGCAGCTTGGAGCGGGACTTGGGCTACACCTTC. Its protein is CASSLERDLGYTF.

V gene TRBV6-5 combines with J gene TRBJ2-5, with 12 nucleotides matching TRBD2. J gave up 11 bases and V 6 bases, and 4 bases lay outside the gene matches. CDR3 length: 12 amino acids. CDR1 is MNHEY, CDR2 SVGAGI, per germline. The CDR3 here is CASRLAGGRQYF. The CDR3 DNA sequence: TGTGCCAGCAGGCTAGCGGGGGGGCGTCAGTACTTC.

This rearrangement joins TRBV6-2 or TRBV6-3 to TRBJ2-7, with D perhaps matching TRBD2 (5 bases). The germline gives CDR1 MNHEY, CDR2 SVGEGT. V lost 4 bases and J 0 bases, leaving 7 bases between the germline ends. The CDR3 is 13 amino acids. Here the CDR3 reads CASSSTSSYEQYF. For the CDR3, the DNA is TGTGCCAGCAGTTCCACTAGCTCCTACGAGCAGTACTTC.

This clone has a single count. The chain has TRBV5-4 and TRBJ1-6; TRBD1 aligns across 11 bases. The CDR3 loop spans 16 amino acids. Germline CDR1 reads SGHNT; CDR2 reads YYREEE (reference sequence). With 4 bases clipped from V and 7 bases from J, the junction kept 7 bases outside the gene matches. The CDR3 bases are TGTGCCAGCAGCACCGGACAGGGGGCTACGAATTCACCCCTCCACTTT. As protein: CASSTGQGATNSPLHF.

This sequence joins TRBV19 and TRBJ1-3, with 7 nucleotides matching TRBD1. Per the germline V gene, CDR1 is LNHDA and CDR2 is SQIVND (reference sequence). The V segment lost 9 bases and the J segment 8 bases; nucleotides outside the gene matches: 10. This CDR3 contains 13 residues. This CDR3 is CASERTGTDTIYF. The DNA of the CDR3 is TGTGCCAGCGAGCGGACAGGTACTGACACCATATATTTT.